The subject of this entry is one T cell receptor (beta chain). Clones were read by immunoSEQ multiplex PCR, and TCRdb kept only the in-frame ones, dropping some. This table has approximately 200,000 clones, around nine tenths appearing once. The data derive from a study of blood T cell repertoires in COVID-19. The wider study: COVID-19 samples, acute and convalescent, were from the United States, Italy and Spain.

Recruitment covered fewer than 25 US areas and drew participants whose ages spanned about 18 to 95 years. Exposed enrollees encountered a COVID-19 case at some point within 2 weeks before study entry. The CDR3 is 18 amino acids. Germline values: CDR1 MGHRA, CDR2 YSYEKL. The germline V and J ends were trimmed by 3 bases and 4 bases, with 23 bases remaining between them. The specimen sequenced was PBMCs or T cells enriched from blood (not recorded which). This sequence joins TRBV4-1 and TRBJ2-3, with no clear D. This TCR was sampled from a woman under 40 who had been exposed to COVID-19. The CDR3 region has the DNA TGCGCCAGCAGCCAGGATTGGGTTCCTAGTCTTGTAGCAGATACGCAGTATTTT. Translated, it gives CASSQDWVPSLVADTQYF.